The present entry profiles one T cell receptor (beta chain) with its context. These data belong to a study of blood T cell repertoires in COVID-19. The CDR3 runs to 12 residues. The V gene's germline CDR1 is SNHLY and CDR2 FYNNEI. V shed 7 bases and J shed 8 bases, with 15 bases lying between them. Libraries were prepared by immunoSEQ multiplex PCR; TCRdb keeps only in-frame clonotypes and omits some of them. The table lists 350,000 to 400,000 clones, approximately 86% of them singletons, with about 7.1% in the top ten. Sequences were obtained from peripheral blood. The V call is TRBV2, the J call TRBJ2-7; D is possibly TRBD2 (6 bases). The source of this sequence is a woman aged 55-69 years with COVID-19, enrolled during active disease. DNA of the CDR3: TGTGCCAGCACTACGACAGCGGGCCAGCAGTACTTC. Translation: CASTTTAGQQYF.